This paragraph reports one TCR beta chain. Its cognate antigen has yet to be identified. No base qualities exist here, and no much larger clone lies one base off it. This sample stems from a study of vaccination and CD4 T cells after COVID-19 (dated by TCRdb to between 2021 and 2022). Looking at the study overall: Convalescent patients had a positive SARS-CoV-2 result on nasal swab PCR, and of these patients, several had mild disease and one had severe disease. Six males and four females were included in the convalescent cohort, with two Hispanic individuals, seven Caucasians, two Asians and one multiracial person represented. Participants received two doses of either the Pfizer-BioNTech BNT162b2 vaccine (n=8) or the Moderna mRNA-1273 vaccine (n=2). Post-COVID blood samples from convalescent patients were collected a median of around 110 days after diagnosis, with a range of roughly 30 to 170 days. Post-vaccine blood samples were obtained a median of around 74 days after the second vaccine dose, with a range of about 14 to 250 days. Overlapping spike peptide pools from SARS-CoV-2 and from the common cold coronaviruses HCoV-NL63, HCoV-OC43 and HCoV-229E were used as culture stimuli. As controls, cultures received a CEFX viral epitope pool (the positive control), an HIV-1 Nef peptide pool (the negative control), or no peptide at all. In around nine COVID-19 convalescent patients and a few infection-naive healthy vaccine recipients, the spike-specific CD4+ TCR repertoire before mRNA vaccination was compared with the repertoire after mRNA vaccination. The paper as a whole reports these results and caveats: The median count of SARS-CoV-2-reactive clonotypes went up from 20 to 25 after infection to 38 after vaccination, although the change was not significant. In convalescent patients, nearly all vaccine-specific clones (304 of 307) were found to be mono-reactive for SARS-CoV-2 spike rather than cross-reactive with common cold coronaviruses. Only a relatively small number of convalescent patients were included in the study, and early timepoints following natural infection were not analyzed. Among convalescent patients, a median about 86% of the SARS-CoV-2-reactive clones seen after vaccination appeared only after vaccination, which suggests priming specific to the vaccine.

Reading the label with the study, this specimen's treatment or condition is: roughly 10-day PBMC culture with coronavirus spike peptide pools or control peptides (ViraFEST assay). The ViraFEST assay was used in the study, in which antigen-specific T cells were expanded with peptide pools and expanded clonotypes were subsequently identified by TCR sequencing. The convalescent patients' positive SARS-CoV-2 PCR tests fell between March and December 2020, which was before the Alpha, Beta and Delta variants emerged in the United States. Each well held around 2 million PBMCs cultured in IMDM containing roughly 5.4% human AB serum and approximately 9.6 IU/ml IL-2, with 10 ug/ml peptide pools added. Half of the culture medium was replaced with fresh IL-2-containing medium on days 3 and 7. Once the cells had been in culture for around 10 days, the EasySep CD4+ T cell isolation kit was used to isolate CD4+ T cells by negative selection. Ficoll-Paque Plus gradient centrifugation was used to isolate PBMCs from whole blood, and the isolated PBMCs were then either used fresh or cryopreserved at -140C. Triplicate wells were generally used for each culture condition.

Libraries were built with PCR. TCR sequencing of DNA from cultured CD4+ T cells used the Oncomine TCR Beta short-read assay at the Johns Hopkins FTIC core. Genomic DNA was extracted from the cultured CD4+ T cells with the QIAamp micro DNA kit. Oncomine TCR Beta libraries made from cultured CD4+ T cells were pooled using unique dual indexes and sequenced on an Illumina iSeq 100. Under the source paper's analysis protocol: Non-productive sequences were filtered out, and CDR3s that did not start with C, did not end with F or W, or were shorter than 7 amino acids were discarded. Antigen-specific clonotypes were identified using the MANAFEST web application through comparison of peptide-stimulated wells with reference and other culture wells. An FDR below 0.05, an odds ratio above 5, and a productive frequency above 0.1% in at least two of three replicate wells were required for clones to be considered positive. A clonotype counted as cross-reactive if it showed significant expansion both in the SARS-CoV-2 spike wells and in at least one common cold coronavirus spike condition. Similarity between CDR3 sequences was evaluated in R version 3.6.1 using Levenshtein distances (stringdist) and unrooted phylogenetic trees (ape). The public reads were quality trimmed at Q25 with fastp and then assembled into clones with MiXCR by TCRdb, keeping productive beta chains. Identical CDR3 proteins give one entry, which carries the most common genes and DNA. Clone size and V and J calls follow TCRdb, not the original study. This sample holds 15,000 to 17,000 distinct CDR3 sequences; approximately 48% were observed only once. The ten largest clones capture around 15% of the sample.

At the junction V is shortened by 0 bases and J by 3 bases, with 14 bases in between. There are 16 amino acids in the CDR3, from cysteine to phenylalanine inclusive. Just the 48-base CDR3 DNA is kept, in frame starting at base 1. CDR1 LGHNT and CDR2 FRNRAP were looked up in the germline V gene. Sequenced material: CD4+ T cells from blood, cultured in vitro. This TCR was sampled from a human donor who had recovered from COVID-19. The rearrangement joined TRBV12-5 to TRBJ1-2; the D gene is not confidently resolved. The CDR3 loop reads CASGLVVAPGDYGYTF. The nucleotides read TGTGCTAGTGGTTTGGTAGTGGCCCCCGGGGACTATGGCTACACCTTC. Reference TRBV12-5 and TRBJ1-2 proteins supply the regions before and after the CDR3; the full variable domain is: DARVTQTPRHKVTEMGQEVTMRCQPILGHNTVFWYRQTMMQGLELLAYFRNRAPLDDSGMPKDRFSAEMPDATLATLKIQPSEPRDSAVYFCASGLVVAPGDYGYTFGSGTRLTVV.